Below, one TCR beta chain is given with its context. The source of the sample is a study of OX40 agonist ivuxolimab in advanced cancers. The germline V gene encodes CDR1 SGHTA and CDR2 FQGNSA. The ends were cut back, 5 bases at V and 0 bases at J, with 10 bases in the middle. The CDR3 covers 15 residues. The protocol was immunoSEQ multiplex PCR, while the TCRdb copy is restricted to in-frame clones and leaves out a portion. The data show 67,000 or so clones, about 88% seen once. This specimen consisted of CD4+ or CD8+ T cells sorted from blood, obtained in a trial of the OX40 agonist ivuxolimab. The chain is built from TRBV7-2 and TRBJ1-4; TRBD1 is a possible D gene (6 bases). The TCR comes from an adult with an advanced solid tumor such as melanoma, head and neck, liver or kidney cancer. In DNA, the CDR3 is TGTGCCAGCAGCCTTGAGGGGGCAACTAATGAAAAACTGTTTTTT. Its translation is CASSLEGATNEKLFF.